This T cell receptor beta chain derives from a study of cytomegalovirus exposure and HLA in healthy donors. Vbeta (60) and Jbeta (13) primers were used in the PCR. Generated by immunoSEQ multiplex PCR, the TCRdb table keeps only in-frame clones and is missing some. The sample contains roughly 180,000 clones, roughly 78% of which appear only once. Findings of the study overall: Upon later analysis, TCR association rates were observed to vary by HLA locus, being highest for DRB1 and lowest for HLA-C. Other equally common chains were less clonally expanded than HLA-associated TCR beta chains, a later analysis showed. The later analysis indicated that the majority of CMV-associated TCR beta chains appeared HLA-restricted. Most TCR sequences were seen very rarely across donors, but some public TCRs occurred in many.

This CDR3 has 15 residues. Germline CDR1 MNHNS, CDR2 SASEGT. V dropped 2 bases and J dropped 0 bases, with 10 bases sitting between them. As for this clone: The antigen is not known.

Sequencing was performed on PBMCs. The chain uses TRBV6-1 and TRBJ1-2; D not resolved. This clonotype was obtained from a woman aged 45-60 years in good health and CMV-seropositive. CDR3 sequence (DNA): TGTGCCAGCAGTGAACTAGGCAGTCCTAACTATGGCTACACCTTC. Its protein product is CASSELGSPNYGYTF.